A single T cell receptor beta chain is shown here with its context. This record comes from a study of blood T cell repertoires in COVID-19. The wider study: The samples span acute and convalescent COVID-19 from the United States, Italy and Spain. Nucleic acid was either cDNA or gDNA, and it came from T cells, B-cell-depleted T cells, or PBMCs.

This CDR3 is 13 amino acids long. Germline V gives CDR1 WSHSY, CDR2 SAAADI. V was pared by 8 bases and J by 3 bases, with 13 bases between. Methods used by the authors: Quantification of nucleated cells was approximated via reference gene primer amplification. TCRdb's table, derived via immunoSEQ multiplex PCR, lists solely in-frame clones and lacks some. The V and J calls and clone size were taken over from that table, and D and trimming were inferred from the DNA. The sample shows 150,000 to 200,000 clones, 82% of them seen only once. The chain couples TRBV10-2 to TRBJ1-1; a weak D match, TRBD1 (5 bases). The sequence was obtained from a woman aged 70 to 79 with acute or convalescent COVID-19. Material: peripheral blood. The CDR3 here is CASRTPIDTEAFF. Written as DNA, the CDR3 is TGCGCCAGCCGGACACCAATCGACACTGAAGCTTTCTTT.